This T cell receptor beta chain appears in the sequencing data of a study of T cells in Graves' hyperthyroidism and ophthalmopathy. Study as a whole: The blood sample was taken at first diagnosis, before treatment began.

Regions amplified from RNA transcripts were the TCR beta CDR3 regions. A set of HTBI primers served as the primers for a first-round RT-PCR of the TCR CDR3. One entry per CDR3 protein, called by TCRdb with MiXCR from the multiplex PCR reads. The table includes roughly 350,000 distinct CDR3 sequences, about 13% detected once. CDR1 is MGHRA, CDR2 YSYEKL, per germline. The V end lost 0 bases, the J end lost 2 bases, and 5 bases lay between the germline ends. This CDR3 is built from 14 residues. The study excluded patients with uncontrolled infection, other autoimmune disease, pregnancy or lactation. Fresh peripheral blood, around 9.3 ml, was the source of the PBMCs.

The TCR originated in a woman in her forties with Graves' ophthalmopathy. This rearrangement joins TRBV4-1 to TRBJ2-4; no clear D gene. The sequencing input was blood. In DNA, the CDR3 is TGCGCCAGCAGCCAAGAGGGCCCCAAAAACATTCAGTACTTC. Translating gives CASSQEGPKNIQYF.